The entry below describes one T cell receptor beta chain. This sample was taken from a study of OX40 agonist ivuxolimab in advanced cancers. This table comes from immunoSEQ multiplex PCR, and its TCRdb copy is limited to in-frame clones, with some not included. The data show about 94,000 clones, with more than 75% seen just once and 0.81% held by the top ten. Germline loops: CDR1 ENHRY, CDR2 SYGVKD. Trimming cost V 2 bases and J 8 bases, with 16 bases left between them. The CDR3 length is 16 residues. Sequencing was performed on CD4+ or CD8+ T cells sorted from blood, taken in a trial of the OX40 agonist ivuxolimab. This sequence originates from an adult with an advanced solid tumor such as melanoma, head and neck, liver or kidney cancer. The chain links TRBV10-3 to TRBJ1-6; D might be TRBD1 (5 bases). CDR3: CAISEKEDMRDSPLHF. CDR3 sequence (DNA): TGTGCCATCAGTGAGAAAGAGGACATGAGAGATTCACCCCTCCACTTT.